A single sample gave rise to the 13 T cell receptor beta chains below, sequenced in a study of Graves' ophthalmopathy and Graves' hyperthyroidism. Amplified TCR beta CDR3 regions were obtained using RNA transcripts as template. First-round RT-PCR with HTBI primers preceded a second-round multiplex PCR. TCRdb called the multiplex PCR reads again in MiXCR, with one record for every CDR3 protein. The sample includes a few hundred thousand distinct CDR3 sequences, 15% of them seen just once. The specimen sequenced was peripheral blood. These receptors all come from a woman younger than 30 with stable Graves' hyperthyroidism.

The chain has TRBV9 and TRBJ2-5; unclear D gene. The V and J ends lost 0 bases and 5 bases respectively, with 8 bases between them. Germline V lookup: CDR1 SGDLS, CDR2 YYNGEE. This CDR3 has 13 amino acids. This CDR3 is CASSVETYETQYF. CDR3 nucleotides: TGTGCCAGCAGCGTAGAAACGTACGAGACCCAGTACTTC.

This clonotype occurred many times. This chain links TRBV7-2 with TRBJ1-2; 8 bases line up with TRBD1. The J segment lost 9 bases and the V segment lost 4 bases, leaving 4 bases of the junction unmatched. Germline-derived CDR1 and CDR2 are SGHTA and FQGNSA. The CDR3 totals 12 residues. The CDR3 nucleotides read TGTGCCAGCAGCTCGGGACAGGACCGCTACACCTTC. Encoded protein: CASSSGQDRYTF.

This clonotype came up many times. The CDR3 here is CASSPFDRELIPLHF. The CDR3 nucleotides are TGTGCCAGCAGCCCTTTCGACAGGGAATTAATACCCCTCCACTTT. The chain recombines TRBV9 with TRBJ1-6; 7 nucleotides line up with TRBD1. This CDR3 comprises 15 residues. From germline, CDR1 is SGDLS and CDR2 YYNGEE. Losses at the gene ends were 4 bases for V and 12 bases for J; bases not matched to a gene: 13.

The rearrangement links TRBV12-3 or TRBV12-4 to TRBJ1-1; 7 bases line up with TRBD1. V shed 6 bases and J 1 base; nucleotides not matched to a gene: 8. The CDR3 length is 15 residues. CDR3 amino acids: CASSPTGQENTEAFF. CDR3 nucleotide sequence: TGTGCCAGCAGCCCGACAGGGCAGGAGAACACTGAAGCTTTCTTT.

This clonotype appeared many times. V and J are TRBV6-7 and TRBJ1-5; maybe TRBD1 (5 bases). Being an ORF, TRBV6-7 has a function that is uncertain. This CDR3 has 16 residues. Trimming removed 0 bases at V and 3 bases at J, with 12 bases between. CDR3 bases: TGTGCCAGCAGTTACTCGAATCCCGGGACCAATCAGCCCCAGCATTTT. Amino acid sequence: CASSYSNPGTNQPQHF.

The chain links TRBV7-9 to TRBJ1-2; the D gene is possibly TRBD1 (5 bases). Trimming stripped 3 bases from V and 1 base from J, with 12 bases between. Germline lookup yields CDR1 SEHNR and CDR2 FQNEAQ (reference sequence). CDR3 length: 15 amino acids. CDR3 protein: CASSFSGRNNYGYTF. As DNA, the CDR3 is TGTGCCAGCAGCTTTTCAGGGCGGAATAACTATGGCTACACCTTC.

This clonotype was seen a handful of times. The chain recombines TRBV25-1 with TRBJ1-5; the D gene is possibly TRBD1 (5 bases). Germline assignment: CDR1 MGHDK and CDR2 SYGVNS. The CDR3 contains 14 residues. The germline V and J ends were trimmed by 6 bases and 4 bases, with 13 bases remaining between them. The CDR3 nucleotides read TGTGCCAGCAGCGGGGGACGGGTTAATCAGCCCCAGCATTTT. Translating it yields CASSGGRVNQPQHF.

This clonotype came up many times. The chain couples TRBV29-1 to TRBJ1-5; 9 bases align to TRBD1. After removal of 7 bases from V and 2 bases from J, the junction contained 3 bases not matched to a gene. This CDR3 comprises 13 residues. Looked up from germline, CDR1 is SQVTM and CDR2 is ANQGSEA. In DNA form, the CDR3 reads TGCAGCGCCACAGGGGGCGGCAATCAGCCCCAGCATTTT. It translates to CSATGGGNQPQHF.

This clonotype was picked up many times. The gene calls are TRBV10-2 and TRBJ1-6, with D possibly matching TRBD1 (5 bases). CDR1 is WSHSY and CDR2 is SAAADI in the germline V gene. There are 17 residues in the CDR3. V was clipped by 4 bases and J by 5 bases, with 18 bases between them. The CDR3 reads CASSGGRRGNDNSPLHF. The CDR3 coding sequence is TGCGCCAGCAGTGGGGGTAGACGGGGGAATGATAATTCACCCCTCCACTTT.

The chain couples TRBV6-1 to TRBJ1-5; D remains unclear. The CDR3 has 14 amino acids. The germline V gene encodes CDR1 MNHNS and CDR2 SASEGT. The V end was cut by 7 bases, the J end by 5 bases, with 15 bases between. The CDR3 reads CASITGSGYQPQHF. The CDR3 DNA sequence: TGTGCCAGCATAACCGGGTCTGGGTATCAGCCCCAGCATTTT.

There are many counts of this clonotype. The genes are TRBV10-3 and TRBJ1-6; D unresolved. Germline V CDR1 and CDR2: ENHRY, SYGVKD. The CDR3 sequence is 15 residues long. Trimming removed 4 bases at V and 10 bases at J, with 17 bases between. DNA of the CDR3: TGTGCCATCAGTGGTGGATCTGGGGTTGGGTCACCCCTCCACTTT. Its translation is CAISGGSGVGSPLHF.

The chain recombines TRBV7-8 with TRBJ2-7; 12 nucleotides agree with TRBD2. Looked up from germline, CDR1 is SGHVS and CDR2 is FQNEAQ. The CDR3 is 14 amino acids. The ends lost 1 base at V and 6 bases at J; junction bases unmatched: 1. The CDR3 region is CASSLGLAGVEQYF. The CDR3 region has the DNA TGTGCCAGCAGCTTAGGACTAGCGGGAGTCGAGCAGTACTTC.

CDR3 protein: CASSPWRGNTGELFF. The DNA for the CDR3 is TGTGCCAGCAGCCCCTGGCGGGGGAACACCGGGGAGCTGTTTTTT. The chain couples TRBV12-3 or TRBV12-4 to TRBJ2-2; D is possibly TRBD2 (6 bases). This CDR3 spans 15 amino acids. V lost 6 bases to trimming and J lost 1 base, with 12 bases between them.